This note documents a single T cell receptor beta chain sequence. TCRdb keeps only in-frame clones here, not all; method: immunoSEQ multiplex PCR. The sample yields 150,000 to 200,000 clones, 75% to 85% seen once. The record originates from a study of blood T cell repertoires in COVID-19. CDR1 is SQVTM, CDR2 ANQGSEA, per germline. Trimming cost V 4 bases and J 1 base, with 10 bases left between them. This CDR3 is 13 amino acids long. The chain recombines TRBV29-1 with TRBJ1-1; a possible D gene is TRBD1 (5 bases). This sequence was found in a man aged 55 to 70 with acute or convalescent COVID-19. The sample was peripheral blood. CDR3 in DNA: TGCAGCGTTGGAATGACAGAGAACACTGAAGCTTTCTTT. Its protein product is CSVGMTENTEAFF.